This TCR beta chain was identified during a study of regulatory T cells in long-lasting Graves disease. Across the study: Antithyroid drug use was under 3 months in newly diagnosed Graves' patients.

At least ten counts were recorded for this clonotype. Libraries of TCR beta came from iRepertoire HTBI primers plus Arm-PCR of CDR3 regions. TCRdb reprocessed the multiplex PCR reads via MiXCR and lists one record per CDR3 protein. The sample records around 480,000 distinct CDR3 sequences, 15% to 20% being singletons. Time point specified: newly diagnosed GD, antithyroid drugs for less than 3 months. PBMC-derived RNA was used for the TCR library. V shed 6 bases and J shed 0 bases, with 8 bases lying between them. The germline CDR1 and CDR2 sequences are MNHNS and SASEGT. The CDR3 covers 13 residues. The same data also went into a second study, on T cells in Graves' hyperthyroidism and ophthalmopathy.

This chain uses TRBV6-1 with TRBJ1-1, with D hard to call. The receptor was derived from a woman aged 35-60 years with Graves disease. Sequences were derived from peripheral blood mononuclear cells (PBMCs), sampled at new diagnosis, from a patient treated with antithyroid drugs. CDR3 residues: CASRALMNTEAFF. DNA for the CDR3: TGTGCCAGCAGGGCATTAATGAACACTGAAGCTTTCTTT.